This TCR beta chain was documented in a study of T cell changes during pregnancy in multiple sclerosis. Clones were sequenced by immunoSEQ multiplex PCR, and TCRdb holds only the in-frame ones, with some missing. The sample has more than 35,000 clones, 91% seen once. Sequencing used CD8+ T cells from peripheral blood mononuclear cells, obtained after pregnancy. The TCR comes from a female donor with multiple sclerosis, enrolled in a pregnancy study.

CDR3 in DNA: TGTGCCAGCAGTTTCATCCTGGGGGGGTCGAATGAGCAGTTCTTC. Its protein product is CASSFILGGSNEQFF. The chain is built from TRBV27 and TRBJ2-1; TRBD2 aligns across 7 bases. V dropped 3 bases and J dropped 7; count of bases not matched to a gene: 9. The CDR3 sequence is 15 residues long. CDR1 is MNHEY and CDR2 is SMNVEV in the germline V gene (reference sequence).